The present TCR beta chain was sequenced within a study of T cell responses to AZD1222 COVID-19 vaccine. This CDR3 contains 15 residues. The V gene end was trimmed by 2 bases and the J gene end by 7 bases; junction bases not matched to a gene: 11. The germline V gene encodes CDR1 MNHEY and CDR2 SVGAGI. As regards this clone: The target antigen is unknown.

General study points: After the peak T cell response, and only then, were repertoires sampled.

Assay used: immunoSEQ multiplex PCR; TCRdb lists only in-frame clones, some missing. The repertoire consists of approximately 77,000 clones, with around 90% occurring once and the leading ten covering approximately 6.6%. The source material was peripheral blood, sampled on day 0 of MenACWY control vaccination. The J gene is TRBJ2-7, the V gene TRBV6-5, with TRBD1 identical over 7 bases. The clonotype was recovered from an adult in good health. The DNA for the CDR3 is TGTGCCAGCAGTTACGGTGGCCAAGGGGGCCGTGAGCAGTACTTC. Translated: CASSYGGQGGREQYF.